The TCR beta chain described here comes from a study of CD4 T cells in relation to SARS-CoV-2 and coronaviruses. In the study overall: PBMCs were cultured with antigen for roughly 11 days before TCR beta sequencing.

Details on this clone: Its antigen is currently unknown.

Unexposed donor CD4+ T cells date from 2011-2018, before the COVID-19 pandemic. Isolation of CD4+ T cells took place after about eleven days in culture. Per germline, CDR1 LGHDT and CDR2 YNNKEL (reference sequence). V was cut by 1 base and J by 2 bases, with 9 bases left in between. This CDR3 region has 14 residues. Produced via immunoSEQ multiplex PCR; TCRdb's table is partial and in-frame only. The sample contains 15,000 to 20,000 clones, more than 75% of which appear only once. This TCR was sampled from a human donor in good health. Input material: CD4+ T cells from PBMCs, cultured in vitro. This sequence joins TRBV3-1 (or the pseudogene TRBV3-2) and TRBJ2-7; tentative D call: TRBD1 (6 bases). DNA of the CDR3: TGTGCCAGCAGCCAAGCAGGGGTTACCTACGAGCAGTACTTC. Amino acids: CASSQAGVTYEQYF.